A single sample is the source of the 23 T cell receptor beta chains below, sequenced in a study of shared clonotypes between healthy human individuals (dated by TCRdb to 2019 to 2021). CD8 naive samples were obtained by positive selection for CCR7 among CD45RO-negative cells, yielding a CD45RA+CCR7+ population from which TemRA cells were excluded. Receptor libraries were prepared by the immunoSEQ multiplex PCR assay. TCRdb mirrors the immuneACCESS table, restricted to in-frame sequences. Some clones are absent from its copies; in checked studies, under half trace to an unresolved V gene, and the reason for the others is unknown. Across this sample there are roughly 2 million clones, with over 85% seen only once. 0.9% to 1.3% of the sample comes from the top ten. Sequenced: naive CD8+ T cells sorted from blood. The sample's cell subset or site label is to be understood as: CD45RA+CCR7+. These receptors were taken from a man aged 18 to 29 in good health.

CDR3 loop: CASSWTSGHTGELFF. In DNA, the CDR3 is TGTGCCAGCAGTTGGACTAGCGGGCACACCGGGGAGCTGTTTTTT. V usage is TRBV6-6 and J usage is TRBJ2-2; 11 bases are shared with TRBD2. After removal of 4 bases from V and 3 bases from J, the junction contained 1 base not matched to a gene. Germline-derived CDR1 and CDR2 are MNHNY and SVGAGI (reference sequence). The CDR3 is 15 residues long.

Comment on this clone: This CDR3 is also generated by other DNA sequences in the sample. As DNA, the CDR3 is TGTGCCAGCAGCTTGGGCTCAGATACGCAGTATTTT. Translating it yields CASSLGSDTQYF. The genes are TRBV5-4 and TRBJ2-3; D is ambiguous. Trimming took 0 bases from V and 4 from J, leaving 3 bases between them. Per germline, CDR1 SGHNT and CDR2 YYREEE (reference sequence). The CDR3 consists of 12 residues.

This clone has more than one count but fewer than ten. The V and J genes are TRBV10-1 and TRBJ1-2; weak D call: TRBD1 (6 bases). CDR3 length: 13 residues. Trimming took off 2 bases at V and 4 bases at J, with 8 bases between the two ends. Germline CDR1 reads WNHNN; CDR2 reads SYGVQD (reference sequence). The CDR3 nucleotides are TGCGCCAGCAGTGAGCAGGGGAGCTATGGCTACACCTTC. Protein: CASSEQGSYGYTF.

This chain uses TRBV18 with TRBJ2-7; TRBD2 matches 14 bases. Per germline, CDR1 KGHSH and CDR2 LQKENI. The CDR3 runs 15 residues. V lost 4 bases, J lost 7 bases, and 6 bases stayed unmatched. The CDR3 is CASSRLAGGEGEQYF. Written as DNA, the CDR3 is TGTGCCAGCTCACGACTAGCGGGAGGGGAAGGAGAGCAGTACTTC.

The chain links TRBV28 to TRBJ2-1, with D possibly TRBD2 on 6 matching bases. Trimming took off 1 base at V and 0 bases at J, with 10 bases between the two ends. CDR1 and CDR2 from the germline V gene are MDHEN and SYDVKM. The CDR3 runs to 16 residues. The CDR3 here is CASSLFGGSSYNEQFF. The CDR3 DNA follows: TGTGCCAGCAGTTTATTTGGGGGGAGCTCCTACAATGAGCAGTTCTTC. Together with reference TRBV28 and TRBJ2-1, the CDR3 gives the full variable domain: DVKVTQSSRYLVKRTGEKVFLECVQDMDHENMFWYRQDPGLGLRLIYFSYDVKMKEKGDIPEGYSVSREKKERFSLILESASTNQTSMYLCASSLFGGSSYNEQFFGPGTRLTVL.

The chain employs TRBV5-1 and TRBJ2-1, with D perhaps matching TRBD1 (5 bases). V lost 1 base and J lost 6, with 11 bases in between. Germline V gene sequence: CDR1 SGHRS, CDR2 YFSETQ. The CDR3 loop spans 14 amino acids. The CDR3 sequence is CASSLYAGPNEQFF. The CDR3, as DNA: TGCGCCAGCAGCTTGTATGCAGGGCCCAATGAGCAGTTCTTC.

This chain links TRBV27 with TRBJ2-7, with 7 bases aligning to TRBD1. This CDR3 has 16 residues. J lost 2 bases, V lost 6 bases, and 13 bases had no gene match. Per the germline V gene, CDR1 is MNHEY and CDR2 is SMNVEV (reference sequence). The CDR3 nucleotides read TGTGCCAGCAGCCCTTCTGTAGGGGACAGCCCCTACGAGCAGTACTTC. Its protein is CASSPSVGDSPYEQYF.

The chain recombines TRBV4-3 with TRBJ2-7; 12 nucleotides line up with TRBD2. Germline V gene lookup returns CDR1 LGHNA and CDR2 YSLEER. This CDR3 is 16 amino acids long. V lost 4 bases to trimming and J lost 4 bases; unmatched junction nucleotides: 8. This CDR3 reads CASSPGLAGTGYEQYF. The CDR3 bases are TGCGCCAGCAGCCCCGGACTAGCGGGAACAGGGTACGAGCAGTACTTC.

The chain has TRBV9 and TRBJ2-1; 7 positions agree with TRBD1. Trimming at V came to 4 bases and at J to 4 bases, leaving 11 bases not matched to a gene. The CDR3 is 16 amino acids. Germline loops: CDR1 SGDLS, CDR2 YYNGEE. The DNA of the CDR3 is TGTGCCAGCAGCCCCATCGGATCAGGGGGATACAATGAGCAGTTCTTC. Its translation: CASSPIGSGGYNEQFF.

The chain is built from TRBV9 and TRBJ2-7, with 7 nucleotides matching TRBD2. After removal of 2 bases from V and 1 base from J, the junction contained 6 bases not matched to a gene. CDR3 length: 15 amino acids. Germline CDR1 reads SGDLS; CDR2 reads YYNGEE. The CDR3, as DNA: TGTGCCAGCAGCGTGGGGACTACAACATCCTACGAGCAGTACTTC. Translating gives CASSVGTTTSYEQYF. The full variable domain, its missing parts supplied by reference TRBV9 and TRBJ2-7, is DSGVTQTPKHLITATGQRVTLRCSPRSGDLSVYWYQQSLDQGLQFLIQYYNGEERAKGNILERFSAQQFPDLHSELNLSSLELGDSALYFCASSVGTTTSYEQYFGPGTRLTVT.

The chain recombines TRBV19 with TRBJ1-1; a weak D match, TRBD1 (6 bases). CDR3 length: 11 residues. In germline, CDR1 is LNHDA, CDR2 SQIVND (reference sequence). Here the CDR3 reads CAFIGGTEAFF. CDR3 nucleotides: TGTGCTTTTATAGGGGGCACTGAAGCTTTCTTT. The variable domain in full, with the rest retrieved from reference TRBV19 and TRBJ1-1, is DGGITQSPKYLFRKEGQNVTLSCEQNLNHDAMYWYRQDPGQGLRLIYYSQIVNDFQKGDIAEGYSVSREKKESFPLTVTSAQKNPTAFYLCAFIGGTEAFFGQGTRLTVV.

J is TRBJ2-7 and V is TRBV19; 9 bases line up with TRBD1. Germline CDR1 and CDR2: LNHDA and SQIVND (reference sequence). With 2 bases clipped from V and 6 bases from J, the junction kept 8 bases outside the gene matches. This CDR3 region has 15 residues. The DNA for the CDR3 is TGTGCCAGTAGTATATATCTCGGGACAGGGTTCGAGCAGTACTTC. It is translated as CASSIYLGTGFEQYF.

The chain links TRBV5-6 to TRBJ2-2; 7 bases are shared with TRBD2. The germline V gene has CDR1 SGHDT and CDR2 YYEEEE. J was trimmed by 7 bases and V by 3 bases; bases with no gene match: 3. This CDR3 has 13 amino acids. The CDR3 region has the DNA TGTGCCAGCAGCTGGGGAGGGAACGGGGAGCTGTTTTTT. It specifies CASSWGGNGELFF.

This rearrangement joins TRBV9 to TRBJ2-7; D not resolved. Deletions cut 4 bases from V and 5 bases from J, with 13 bases between. The CDR3 spans 13 residues. Germline loops: CDR1 SGDLS, CDR2 YYNGEE. The CDR3 coding sequence is TGTGCCAGCAGCCCCTCCGACGCTAACGAGCAGTACTTC. Translation gives CASSPSDANEQYF.

The chain links TRBV6-5 to TRBJ2-7, with TRBD1 matching over 8 bases. The CDR3 sequence is 15 residues long. Unmatched junction bases numbered 10, after V lost 5 bases and J lost 4 bases. Germline V gives CDR1 MNHEY, CDR2 SVGAGI. The CDR3 DNA is TGTGCCAGCAGTCCATACAGGGGACAGGTATACGAGCAGTACTTC. This gives the protein CASSPYRGQVYEQYF.

The gene calls are TRBV5-6 and TRBJ2-1; TRBD2 agrees at 13 bases. The ends lost 4 bases at V and 10 bases at J; junction bases unmatched: 20. The CDR3 has 19 residues. Per germline, CDR1 SGHDT and CDR2 YYEEEE. The CDR3 is CASSSAGLPWTSGSREQFF. The DNA of the CDR3 is TGTGCCAGCAGCAGTGCGGGCCTACCCTGGACTAGCGGGAGCAGGGAGCAGTTCTTC.

The CDR3 spells CASADSANPANYGYTF. The DNA for the CDR3 is TGTGCCAGCGCGGACTCAGCTAACCCTGCTAACTATGGCTACACCTTC. The chain couples TRBV11-2 to TRBJ1-2; D call uncertain. The V end was cut by 8 bases, the J end by 0 bases, with 19 bases between. The CDR3 is 16 amino acids. Germline V CDR1 and CDR2: SGHAT, FQNNGV.

The V gene is TRBV29-1, the J gene TRBJ2-5, with 11 bases that match TRBD2. J gave up 4 bases and V 2 bases, and 6 bases lay outside the gene matches. The length of the CDR3 is 15 residues. Germline V CDR1 and CDR2: SQVTM, ANQGSEA. CDR3 coding DNA: TGCAGCGTTGAATTAGCGGGGGGGCGGCGAGAGACCCAGTACTTC. This gives the protein CSVELAGGRRETQYF.

A remark on this clone: The identical CDR3 is also encoded by other nucleotide sequences in the sample. This chain links TRBV27 with TRBJ2-7; 8 bases align to TRBD1. The CDR3 contains 15 residues. Germline-derived CDR1 and CDR2 are MNHEY and SMNVEV (reference sequence). V shed 4 bases and J 4 bases; nucleotides not matched to a gene: 9. The CDR3 sequence is CASSSPGTGIYEQYF. The CDR3 nucleotides are TGTGCCAGCAGTTCCCCCGGGACAGGTATATACGAGCAGTACTTC.

The CDR3 bases are TGTGCCAGCAGCTTCCAAGGACAGGGGTTGGTGTTTTTT. Translated, it gives CASSFQGQGLVFF. V is TRBV11-2 and J is TRBJ2-2; 9 bases match TRBD1. Germline values: CDR1 SGHAT, CDR2 FQNNGV. J gave up 15 bases and V 3 bases, and 8 bases lay outside the gene matches. The CDR3 sequence is 13 residues long.

The chain has TRBV28 and TRBJ2-2; D not certain. The germline V and J ends were trimmed by 2 bases and 5 bases, with 6 bases remaining between them. The CDR3 runs 13 residues. The germline gives CDR1 MDHEN, CDR2 SYDVKM. CDR3 sequence (DNA): TGTGCCAGCAGTTTACACGAAACCGGGGAGCTGTTTTTT. Its protein product is CASSLHETGELFF.

The chain joins TRBV9 to TRBJ2-1, with TRBD2 matching 8 bases. Trimming cost V 0 bases and J 10 bases; bases outside gene matches: 9. CDR1 is SGDLS and CDR2 is YYNGEE in the germline V gene. The CDR3 totals 15 residues. CDR3 sequence reads: CASSVGGLVSREQFF. DNA for the CDR3: TGTGCCAGCAGCGTAGGGGGACTAGTGTCTCGGGAGCAGTTCTTC.

The V and J genes are TRBV10-3 and TRBJ2-1, with D possibly matching TRBD1 (5 bases). Trimming cost V 5 bases and J 0 bases, with 11 bases left between them. This CDR3 comprises 15 residues. Germline V CDR1 and CDR2: ENHRY, SYGVKD. Here the CDR3 DNA reads TGTGCCATCAGTAATCCAGGGAACTCCTACAATGAGCAGTTCTTC. It specifies CAISNPGNSYNEQFF.